The present T cell receptor beta chain was sequenced within a study of blood T cell repertoires in COVID-19. Turning to the study itself: From the United States, Italy and Spain came samples of acute and convalescent COVID-19. Nucleic acid was either cDNA or gDNA, and it came from T cells, B-cell-depleted T cells, or PBMCs.

Method: immunoSEQ multiplex PCR; TCRdb's copy keeps in-frame clones and lacks some. The sample contains about 130,000 clones, around three quarters of which appear only once. CDR3 size: 15 residues. Per the germline V gene, CDR1 is LGHDT and CDR2 is YNNKEL (reference sequence). V was clipped by 1 base and J by 0 bases, with 10 bases between them. The receptor comes from a human donor in a cohort sampled during active COVID-19. The J gene is TRBJ2-7, the V gene TRBV3-1 (or the pseudogene TRBV3-2); maybe TRBD1 (6 bases). Material: peripheral blood. CDR3 amino acids: CASSQVGAGSYEQYF. The CDR3 DNA reads TGTGCCAGCAGCCAAGTGGGGGCGGGCTCCTACGAGCAGTACTTC.